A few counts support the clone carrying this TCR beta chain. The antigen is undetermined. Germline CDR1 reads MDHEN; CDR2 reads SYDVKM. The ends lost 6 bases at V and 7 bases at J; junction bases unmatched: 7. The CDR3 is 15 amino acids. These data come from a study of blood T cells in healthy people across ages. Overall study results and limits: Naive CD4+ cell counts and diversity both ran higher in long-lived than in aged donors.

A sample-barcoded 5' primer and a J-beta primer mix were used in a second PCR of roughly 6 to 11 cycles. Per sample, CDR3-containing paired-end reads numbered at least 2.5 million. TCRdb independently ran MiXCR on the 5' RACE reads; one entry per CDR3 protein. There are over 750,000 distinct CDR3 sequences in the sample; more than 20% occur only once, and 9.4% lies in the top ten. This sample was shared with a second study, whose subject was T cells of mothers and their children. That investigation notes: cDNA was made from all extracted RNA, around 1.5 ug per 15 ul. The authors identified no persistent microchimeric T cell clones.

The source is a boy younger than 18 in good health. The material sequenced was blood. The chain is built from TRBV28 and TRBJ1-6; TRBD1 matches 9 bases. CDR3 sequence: CASRLQGASNSPLHF. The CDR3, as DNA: TGTGCCAGCAGACTACAGGGGGCTTCCAATTCACCCCTCCACTTT.